Sequencing of this TCR beta chain was carried out in a study of blood T cells in healthy people across ages. Study results and limitations: Long-lived donors carried more naive CD4+ cells and greater diversity than aged donors. Per million T cells, TCR beta diversity dropped about linearly as age rose. Observed TCR beta diversity showed a strong correlation with the percentage of naive T cells as measured by flow cytometry.

Alongside a J-beta primer mix, a sample-barcoded 5' primer served in a second PCR lasting about 7 to 11 cycles. All cDNA molecules were each tagged by a template-switch adaptor with 12 random nucleotides. TCRdb re-analysed the 5' RACE reads in MiXCR, keeping a single row per CDR3 protein. The table has hundreds of thousands of distinct CDR3 sequences, about 34% seen once; the top ten hold roughly 14%. Trimming removed 5 bases from V and 4 bases from J, with 11 bases in between. The CDR3 is 14 residues long. The germline V gene has CDR1 SGHVS and CDR2 FNYEAQ. This clonotype was seen at least ten times. Its target is unknown.

The TCR originated in a woman older than 75 in good health. The specimen sequenced was blood. This sequence joins TRBV7-6 and TRBJ2-2, with a weak D call TRBD1 (6 bases). The CDR3 loop reads CASSQQGATGELFF. CDR3 in DNA: TGTGCCAGCAGCCAACAGGGTGCCACCGGGGAGCTGTTTTTT.